Following are 15 T cell receptor beta chains from one sample sequenced in a study of Graves' ophthalmopathy and Graves' hyperthyroidism. From RNA, the CDR3 regions of TCR beta chains were amplified and sequenced. First-round RT-PCR relied on HTBI primers, and a second-round multiplex PCR came next. Each CDR3 protein is one row after TCRdb ran MiXCR on the multiplex PCR reads. The profile covers roughly 50,000 distinct CDR3 sequences, with less than 65% appearing a single time and roughly 5% taken by the ten largest. Sample: peripheral blood. These receptor sequences come from an adult woman with Graves' ophthalmopathy.

Ten or more counts support this clonotype. The chain recombines TRBV12-3 or TRBV12-4 with TRBJ2-7; D tentatively reads TRBD1 or TRBD2 (5 bases each). This CDR3 has 13 residues. V lost 6 bases, J lost 5 bases, and 14 bases lay in between. CDR3 sequence reads: CASSPGPGDEQYF. The CDR3 region has the DNA TGTGCCAGCAGCCCGGGACCTGGGGACGAGCAGTACTTC.

This clonotype was recorded many times. The chain is built from TRBV20-1 and TRBJ2-1; 7 bases map to TRBD2. Germline values: CDR1 DFQATT, CDR2 SNEGSKA (reference sequence). V lost 3 bases and J lost 9; bases outside the gene matches: 8. The length of the CDR3 is 13 residues. CDR3 residues: CSASGRHPGEQFF. The CDR3 DNA sequence: TGCAGTGCTAGCGGGAGGCACCCAGGTGAGCAGTTCTTC.

This chain connects TRBV7-3 to TRBJ2-3, with D perhaps TRBD1 or TRBD2 (7 bases each). The CDR3 runs 14 residues. From germline, CDR1 is SGHTA and CDR2 FQGTGA. V was trimmed by 5 bases and J by 11 bases, leaving 20 bases between them. The CDR3 protein is CASSPGGANNEQYF. As DNA, the CDR3 is TGTGCCAGCAGCCCAGGGGGGGCGAACAATGAGCAGTATTTT.

Details on this clonotype: At one boundary the junction diverges from the germline segment, which might be a read error. The V call is TRBV3-1, the J call TRBJ2-7, with 10 bases identical to TRBD2. CDR3 length equals 13 residues. Germline V gene sequence: CDR1 LGHDT, CDR2 YNNKEL (reference sequence). CDR3 sequence (DNA): TGTGCCAGCAGCCTCCTAGCGGGAGCCGAGCGGTGCTTC. This translates into CASSLLAGAERCF.

V usage is TRBV10-2 and J usage is TRBJ1-5, with TRBD1 identical over 9 bases. The CDR3 length is 16 residues. J gave up 6 bases and V 0 bases, and 6 bases lay outside the gene matches. The germline CDR1 and CDR2 sequences are WSHSY and SAAADI. The CDR3 bases are TGCGCCAGCAGTGAGTCTACAGGGGGCGCGGGTCAGCCCCAGCATTTT. Amino acids: CASSESTGGAGQPQHF.

Comment on this clonotype: A much larger clone sits a single nucleotide away, making a read error possible. The rearrangement links TRBV6-2 or TRBV6-3 to TRBJ2-3, with D uncertain. CDR3 size: 14 residues. Germline V gene data show CDR1 as MNHEY and CDR2 as SVGEGT. V was shortened by 2 bases and J by 0 bases, with 6 bases between the two germline ends. CDR3 sequence: CASSYPTSTDTQYF. CDR3 bases: TGTGCCAGCAGTTACCCGACTAGCACAGATACGCAGTATTTT.

Worth noting for this clonotype: Because the CDR3 is missing its conserved closing phenylalanine or tryptophan, this is likely a read error. The chain recombines TRBV7-8 with TRBJ2-7; the D gene is possibly TRBD2 (6 bases). V was trimmed by 5 bases and J by 1 base, leaving 12 bases between them. Germline V gene sequence: CDR1 SGHVS, CDR2 FQNEAQ. The CDR3 runs to 14 residues. This CDR3 reads CASSQVGGSYEQYL. The CDR3 DNA sequence: TGTGCCAGCAGCCAAGTGGGGGGTTCCTACGAGCAGTACCTC.

By proportion, this clonotype is medium-sized (0.01 to 0.1%). The rearrangement joins TRBV10-3 to TRBJ2-7; 9 bases line up with TRBD1. The CDR3 contains 14 residues. Germline assignment: CDR1 ENHRY and CDR2 SYGVKD. The V and J ends lost 7 bases and 5 bases, in that order; junction bases with no gene match: 9. The CDR3 sequence is CAITPRDRDHEQYF. In nucleotides, the CDR3 is TGTGCCATCACCCCACGGGACAGGGACCACGAGCAGTACTTC.

The chain combines TRBV3-1 with TRBJ1-1; D is possibly TRBD1 (6 bases). Germline V gene sequence: CDR1 LGHDT, CDR2 YNNKEL (reference sequence). V was cut by 0 bases and J by 2 bases, with 16 bases left in between. The CDR3 is 17 residues long. The CDR3 reads CASSQEGRPGANTEAFF. CDR3 in DNA: TGTGCCAGCAGCCAAGAGGGTCGGCCGGGGGCCAACACTGAAGCTTTCTTT. Full variable domain (remainder filled in from reference TRBV3-1 and TRBJ1-1): DTAVSQTPKYLVTQMGNDKSIKCEQNLGHDTMYWYKQDSKKFLKIMFSYNNKELIINETVPNRFSPKSPDKAHLNLHINSLELGDSAVYFCASSQEGRPGANTEAFFGQGTRLTVV.

This clonotype was seen once. This is likely a read error, given that the CDR3 carries no conserved phenylalanine or tryptophan at its end. The rearrangement uses TRBV6-1 and TRBJ2-7, with unresolved D. In germline, CDR1 is MNHNS, CDR2 SASEGT. This CDR3 is 13 amino acids long. The CDR3 sequence: CASSDGDSYEQYL. CDR3 nucleotide sequence: TGTGCCAGCAGTGATGGAGACTCCTATGAGCAGTACCTC.

This clonotype was counted ten times or more. CDR3 nucleotide sequence: TGTGCCAGCAGCCCCGCGGACAGGAGTTCCTACGAGCAGTACTTC. Protein sequence: CASSPADRSSYEQYF. The chain has TRBV4-2 and TRBJ2-7, with TRBD1 matching over 7 bases. Germline V CDR1 and CDR2: LGHNA, YNFKEQ. The V and J ends lost 4 bases and 1 base, in that order; junction bases with no gene match: 7. This CDR3 is 15 amino acids long.

This clonotype was seen many times. A much larger clone differs by one base, so this may be a read error. V usage is TRBV12-3 or TRBV12-4 and J usage is TRBJ2-5; 7 bases line up with TRBD2. Unmatched junction bases numbered 8, after V lost 6 bases and J lost 7 bases. The CDR3 loop spans 13 amino acids. CDR3 coding DNA: TGTGCCAGCAGCTCTTGTGGCGGGAGGACCCAGTACTTC. Translating it yields CASSSCGGRTQYF.

This clonotype was observed many times. The genes are TRBV5-1 and TRBJ2-7; D is possibly TRBD2 (6 bases). V was clipped by 4 bases and J by 1 base, with 9 bases between them. The germline V gene has CDR1 SGHRS and CDR2 YFSETQ. This CDR3 is 13 amino acids long. The CDR3 loop reads CASSPGGSYEQYF. The CDR3 nucleotides are TGCGCCAGCAGCCCAGGAGGGTCCTACGAGCAGTACTTC.

The V call is TRBV20-1, the J call TRBJ2-1; the match to TRBD2 covers 12 bases. Trimming cost V 0 bases and J 6 bases; bases outside gene matches: 3. The CDR3 has 15 amino acids. In germline, CDR1 is DFQATT, CDR2 SNEGSKA (reference sequence). CDR3 bases: TGCAGTGCTAGAGAGGCTAGCGGGAGGGCCAATGAGCAGTTCTTC. This encodes CSAREASGRANEQFF.

Many counts were recorded for this clonotype. The J gene is TRBJ1-4, the V gene TRBV5-6; TRBD1 is a possible D gene (6 bases). The CDR3 has 15 residues. The V gene's germline CDR1 is SGHDT and CDR2 YYEEEE. Trimming cost V 4 bases and J 3 bases, with 13 bases left between them. In nucleotides, the CDR3 is TGTGCCAGCAGCACCCAGGGGATGGCTAATGAAAAACTGTTTTTT. The encoded protein is CASSTQGMANEKLFF.